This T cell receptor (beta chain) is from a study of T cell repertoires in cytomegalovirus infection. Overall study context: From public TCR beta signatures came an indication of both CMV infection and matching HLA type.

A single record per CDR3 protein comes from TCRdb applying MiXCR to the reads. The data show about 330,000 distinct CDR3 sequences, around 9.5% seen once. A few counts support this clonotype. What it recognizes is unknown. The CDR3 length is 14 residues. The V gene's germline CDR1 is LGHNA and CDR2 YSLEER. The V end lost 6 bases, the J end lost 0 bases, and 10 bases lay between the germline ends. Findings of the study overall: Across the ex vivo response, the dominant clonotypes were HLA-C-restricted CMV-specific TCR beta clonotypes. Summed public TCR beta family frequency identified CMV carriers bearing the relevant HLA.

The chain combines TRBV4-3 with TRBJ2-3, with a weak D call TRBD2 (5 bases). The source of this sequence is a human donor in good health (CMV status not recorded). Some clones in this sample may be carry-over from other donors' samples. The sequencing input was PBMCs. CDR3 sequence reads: CASSHPGSTDTQYF. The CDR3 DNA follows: TGCGCCAGCAGTCATCCGGGAAGCACAGATACGCAGTATTTT.